This is a list of T cell receptor beta chains from one sample in a study of CD4+ T cells in melanoma. The method was immunoSEQ multiplex PCR; TCRdb's version includes in-frame clones alone and lacks a portion of them. Of about 140,000 clones detected, 80% to 95% appear once; the ten largest clones hold 1.5%. Every receptor here comes from a human donor with melanoma. The CDR3 runs from the conserved cysteine through the conserved F or W.

>TRBV7-8|TRBJ2-1
CASSLMGQGSNEQFF
>TRBV11-2|TRBJ2-7
CASSEVPRSSYEQYF
>TRBV7-7|TRBJ2-1
CASGTGRYNEQFF
>TRBV6-5|TRBJ1-2
CASSYGEGISGGYTF
>TRBV11-2|TRBJ2-7
CASSLVLASYEQYF
>TRBV20-1|TRBJ1-1
CSASSSSRAFF
>TRBV19|TRBJ2-7
CASSIKQGASYEQYF
>TRBV11-2|TRBJ2-7
CASSQTDRGFYYEQYF
>TRBV11-2|TRBJ1-6
CASGQIRGPANSPLHF
>TRBV6-6|TRBJ1-1
CASNTQGGLSEAFF
>TRBV6-5|TRBJ1-3
CASSLPTDTIYF
>TRBV28|TRBJ2-3
CASSEGQRTDTQYF
>TRBV11-3|TRBJ2-3
CASSLNSADTQYF
>TRBV5-1|TRBJ2-5
CASSLEGSGGAKTQYF
>TRBV9|TRBJ2-5
CASSVGRGFGETQYF
>TRBV5-1|TRBJ2-3
CASRAPGRNMDTQYF
>TRBV7-9|TRBJ2-5
CASSLTGPETQYF
>TRBV9|TRBJ2-6
CASSRGGGANVLTF
>TRBV7-2|TRBJ1-2
CASSLNYGYTF
>TRBV2|TRBJ2-3
CASSESGDLSTDTQYF
>TRBV9|TRBJ2-3
CASSPRSSSTDTQYF
>TRBV11-3|TRBJ2-3
CASSSNTGSQADTQYF
>TRBV5-1|TRBJ2-1
CASSSQGAVPNEQFF
>TRBV14|TRBJ2-7
CASSQLRGAYEQYF
>TRBV7-6|TRBJ2-1
CASAPSPGEVRYNEQFF